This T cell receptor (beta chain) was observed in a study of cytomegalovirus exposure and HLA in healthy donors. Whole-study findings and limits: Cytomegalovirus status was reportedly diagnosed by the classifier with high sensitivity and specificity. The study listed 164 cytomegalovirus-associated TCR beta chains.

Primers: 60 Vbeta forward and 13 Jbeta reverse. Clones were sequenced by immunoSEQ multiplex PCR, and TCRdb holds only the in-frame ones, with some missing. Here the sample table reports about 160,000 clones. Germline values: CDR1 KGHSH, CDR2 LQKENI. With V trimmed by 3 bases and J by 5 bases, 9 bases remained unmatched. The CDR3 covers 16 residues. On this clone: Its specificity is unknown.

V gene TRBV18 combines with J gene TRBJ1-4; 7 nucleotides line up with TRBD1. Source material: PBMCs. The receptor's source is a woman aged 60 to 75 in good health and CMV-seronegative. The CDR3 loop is CASSPGQNNKNEKLFF. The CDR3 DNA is TGTGCCAGCTCACCGGGACAGAATAACAAAAATGAAAAACTGTTTTTT.